Below are 19 T cell receptor beta chains sequenced from a single sample in a study of identical twins. A single record per CDR3 protein comes from TCRdb applying MiXCR to the 5' RACE reads. The sample carries 250,000 or so distinct CDR3 sequences, approximately 11% recorded once. The same data also went into a second study, on yellow fever vaccine responses in identical twins.

Sequencing was carried out using memory (CD45RO+) T cells sorted from blood. The receptor source for this set is a woman aged 18 to 35 in good health.

The chain is built from TRBV7-6 and TRBJ2-7; D is undetermined. The CDR3 is 16 amino acids. Trimming cost V 6 bases and J 2 bases, with 20 bases left between them. Germline assignment: CDR1 SGHVS and CDR2 FNYEAQ. The CDR3 reads CASSSVSGREPYEQYF. In DNA, the CDR3 is TGTGCCAGCAGTTCTGTGTCGGGTAGGGAACCCTACGAGCAGTACTTC.

The CDR3 is CASSGASLRETQYF. The CDR3 DNA reads as TGTGCCAGCAGTGGGGCGTCCCTCCGGGAGACCCAGTACTTC. The chain has TRBV6-1 and TRBJ2-5, with D unresolved. The CDR3 covers 14 residues. CDR1 and CDR2 (germline): MNHNS, SASEGT. Trimming removed 4 bases at V and 5 bases at J, with 14 bases between.

The V and J genes are TRBV2 and TRBJ1-6, with D possibly being TRBD1 (5 bases). Germline V CDR1 and CDR2: SNHLY, FYNNEI. Between the trimmed V and J ends, which lost 6 bases and 6 bases, there was a span of 12 bases. This CDR3 is built from 14 residues. The CDR3 loop reads CASSQGWINSPLHF. The CDR3 region has the DNA TGTGCCAGCAGCCAGGGATGGATTAATTCACCCCTCCACTTT.

The chain carries TRBV18 and TRBJ2-7, with D perhaps being TRBD1 or TRBD2 (5 bases each). The CDR3 is made up of 14 amino acids. Germline V gives CDR1 KGHSH, CDR2 LQKENI. The V and J ends lost 6 bases and 0 bases respectively, with 12 bases between them. CDR3 residues: CASSPGTYSYEQYF. DNA for the CDR3: TGTGCCAGCTCCCCGGGGACCTACTCCTACGAGCAGTACTTC.

The rearrangement links TRBV20-1 to TRBJ2-3, with TRBD2 matching over 7 bases. This CDR3 has 15 amino acids. The V and J ends lost 5 bases and 1 base, in that order; junction bases with no gene match: 9. CDR1 is DFQATT and CDR2 is SNEGSKA in the germline V gene (reference sequence). CDR3 region: CSARRAGRGTDTQYF. CDR3 sequence (DNA): TGCAGTGCTCGGAGAGCGGGGAGGGGCACAGATACGCAGTATTTT.

The V call is TRBV4-3, the J call TRBJ1-1; 10 bases are a match to TRBD1. This CDR3 is 16 amino acids long. The J segment lost 5 bases and the V segment lost 0 bases, leaving 6 bases of the junction unmatched. The V gene's germline CDR1 is LGHNA and CDR2 YSLEER. CDR3 DNA: TGCGCCAGCAGCCAAGAACCGGACAGGGGGGGGACTGAAGCTTTCTTT. Translated, it gives CASSQEPDRGGTEAFF.

This clonotype has only a few counts. Since a much larger clone is just one base distant, this may be a read error. The CDR3 sequence is CASSSPAGTDTQHF. The CDR3 DNA sequence: TGCGCCAGCAGCTCACCCGCGGGTACAGATACGCAGCATTTT. The chain employs TRBV5-1 and TRBJ2-3; D is uncertain. The end of the DNA fits TRBJ1-5 better, so the J call may be wrong. CDR1 is SGHRS, CDR2 YFSETQ, per germline. This CDR3 region has 14 residues.

This clonotype was counted between two and nine times. V and J are TRBV27 and TRBJ2-3; perhaps D is TRBD1 or TRBD2 (5 bases each). Looked up from germline, CDR1 is MNHEY and CDR2 is SMNVEV (reference sequence). The CDR3 spans 14 residues. Trimming left V 7 bases short and J 2 bases short, with 13 bases between. The CDR3 DNA reads TGTGCCAGCAAAAATTCCGGGACCACAGATACGCAGTATTTT. Translating it yields CASKNSGTTDTQYF.

This clonotype was counted a few times. V is TRBV11-2 and J is TRBJ2-3; TRBD2 matches at 14 bases. The CDR3 spans 17 residues. The trim removed 3 bases at V and 6 bases at J, leaving 8 bases unmatched. CDR1 SGHAT and CDR2 FQNNGV come from the germline V gene. The CDR3 DNA reads as TGTGCCAGCAGCTTGGGACTAGCGGGGGCCTCGGCGGATACGCAGTATTTT. Amino acids: CASSLGLAGASADTQYF.

A few counts support this clonotype. The chain has TRBV11-1 and TRBJ2-4, with a weak D call TRBD1 (5 bases). Germline V CDR1 and CDR2: SGHAT, FQDESV (reference sequence). This CDR3 has 16 residues. Deletions cut 5 bases from V and 4 bases from J, with 18 bases between. The CDR3 reads CASSPAAGSTKNIQYF. The CDR3 nucleotides are TGTGCCAGCAGCCCGGCGGCAGGGTCGACGAAAAACATTCAGTACTTC.

CDR3 protein: CASNGTGFGEQYF. The CDR3 DNA reads TGTGCCAGCAATGGGACAGGGTTTGGCGAGCAGTACTTC. The chain employs TRBV11-3 and TRBJ2-7; TRBD1 agrees at 9 bases. V gave up 7 bases and J gave up 6 bases; unmatched junction bases: 7. This CDR3 contains 13 residues. CDR1 and CDR2 from the germline V gene are SGHNT and YENEEA.

This clonotype has a handful of counts. V and J are TRBV5-1 and TRBJ2-5; D unresolved. Trimming stripped 2 bases from V and 5 bases from J, with 13 bases between. The CDR3 has 14 amino acids. CDR1 and CDR2 from the germline V gene are SGHRS and YFSETQ. The DNA for the CDR3 is TGCGCCAGCAGCTTCTTGCAATCTCAGGAGACCCAGTACTTC. This sequence encodes CASSFLQSQETQYF. Full variable domain (outside the CDR3, taken from reference TRBV5-1 and TRBJ2-5): KAGVTQTPRYLIKTRGQQVTLSCSPISGHRSVSWYQQTPGQGLQFLFEYFSETQRNKGNFPGRFSGRQFSNSRSEMNVSTLELGDSALYLCASSFLQSQETQYFGPGTRLLVL.

Many counts were recorded for this clonotype. This chain joins TRBV5-1 and TRBJ2-2, with D unclear. Between the trimmed V and J ends, which lost 1 base and 0 bases, there was a span of 13 bases. This CDR3 is 17 amino acids long. The germline gives CDR1 SGHRS, CDR2 YFSETQ. CDR3 DNA sequence: TGCGCCAGCAGCTTGATCGCTATACAAGCGAACACCGGGGAGCTGTTTTTT. Amino acid sequence: CASSLIAIQANTGELFF.

This clonotype showed up just a few times. This chain uses TRBV6-2 or TRBV6-3 with TRBJ2-7; the D gene is possibly TRBD1 (6 bases). Deletions cut 5 bases from V and 5 bases from J, with 19 bases between. Germline CDR1 is MNHEY and CDR2 is SVGEGT. This CDR3 comprises 15 residues. The CDR3 protein is CASSSPGQGYDEQYF. In DNA form, the CDR3 reads TGTGCCAGCAGTAGCCCGGGGCAGGGGTACGACGAGCAGTACTTC.

This clonotype was counted only a few times. V usage is TRBV6-5 and J usage is TRBJ1-1; 9 positions agree with TRBD1. Trimming took 2 bases from V and 6 from J; bases not matched to a gene: 4. Per the germline V gene, CDR1 is MNHEY and CDR2 is SVGAGI. This CDR3 has 14 residues. The DNA of the CDR3 is TGTGCCAGCAGTTACGGGACAGGGCGACCTGAAGCTTTCTTT. Translating it yields CASSYGTGRPEAFF.

In DNA, the CDR3 is TGTGCCAGCAGTTTCTCCCCGTGGGGTGAGCAGTACTTC. Translating it yields CASSFSPWGEQYF. J is TRBJ2-7 and V is TRBV27, with D hard to call. CDR1 and CDR2 from the germline V gene are MNHEY and SMNVEV (reference sequence). This CDR3 contains 13 residues. Trimming pared 3 bases from V and 7 bases from J, leaving 13 bases between.

The table lists this clonotype with a few counts. The chain carries TRBV24-1 and TRBJ1-2; D gene unclear. The length of the CDR3 is 13 residues. Germline-derived CDR1 and CDR2 are KGHDR and SFDVKD. The V and J ends lost 3 bases and 7 bases respectively, with 11 bases between them. CDR3 nucleotides: TGTGCCACCAGTGATCTAGGCACGAGTGGCTACACCTTC. Protein: CATSDLGTSGYTF.

The gene calls are TRBV27 and TRBJ2-7; TRBD2 matches 10 bases. The germline CDR1 and CDR2 sequences are MNHEY and SMNVEV (reference sequence). This CDR3 spans 15 amino acids. J gave up 4 bases and V 6 bases, and 9 bases lay outside the gene matches. The CDR3 loop reads CASSPSGGLVYEQYF. The DNA of the CDR3 is TGTGCCAGCAGCCCTAGCGGGGGCCTCGTATACGAGCAGTACTTC.

With regard to this clonotype: A single base separates this from a much larger clone, so it may be a read error. The chain carries TRBV6-5 and TRBJ2-6, with D unclear. The V and J ends lost 2 bases and 1 base respectively, with 3 bases between them. The germline V gene encodes CDR1 MNHEY and CDR2 SVGAGI. CDR3 length: 14 amino acids. The CDR3 sequence is CASSYKSGANVLTF. The CDR3 DNA reads as TGTGCCAGCAGTTACAAGTCTGGGGCCAACGTCCTGACTTTC.